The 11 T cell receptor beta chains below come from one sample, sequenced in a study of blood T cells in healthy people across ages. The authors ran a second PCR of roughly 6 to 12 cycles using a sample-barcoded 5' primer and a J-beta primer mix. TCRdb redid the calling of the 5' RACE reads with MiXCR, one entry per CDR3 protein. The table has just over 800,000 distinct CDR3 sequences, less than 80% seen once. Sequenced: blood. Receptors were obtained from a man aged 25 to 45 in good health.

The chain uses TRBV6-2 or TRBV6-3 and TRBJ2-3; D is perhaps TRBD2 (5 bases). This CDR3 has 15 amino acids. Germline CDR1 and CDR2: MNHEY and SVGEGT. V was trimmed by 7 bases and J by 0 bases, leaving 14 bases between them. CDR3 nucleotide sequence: TGTGCCAGCACCTTACTAGAATCTAGCACAGATACGCAGTATTTT. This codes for CASTLLESSTDTQYF.

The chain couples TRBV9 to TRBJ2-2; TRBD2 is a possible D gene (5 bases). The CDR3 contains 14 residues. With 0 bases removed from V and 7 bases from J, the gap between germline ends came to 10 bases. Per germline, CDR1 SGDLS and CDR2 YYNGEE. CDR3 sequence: CASSVVFGGGELFF. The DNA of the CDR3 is TGTGCCAGCAGCGTAGTATTTGGAGGCGGGGAGCTGTTTTTT.

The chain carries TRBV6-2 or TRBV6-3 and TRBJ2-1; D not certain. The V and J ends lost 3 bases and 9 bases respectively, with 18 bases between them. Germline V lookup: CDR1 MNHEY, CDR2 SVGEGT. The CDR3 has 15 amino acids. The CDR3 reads CASSYLGPIFGEQFF. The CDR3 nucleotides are TGTGCCAGCAGTTATTTAGGGCCGATCTTTGGTGAGCAGTTCTTC.

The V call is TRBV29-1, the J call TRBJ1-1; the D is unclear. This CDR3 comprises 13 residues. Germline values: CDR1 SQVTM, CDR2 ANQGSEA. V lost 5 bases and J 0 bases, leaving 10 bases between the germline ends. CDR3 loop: CSVKTSMNTEAFF. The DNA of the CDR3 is TGCAGCGTTAAAACTTCAATGAACACTGAAGCTTTCTTT. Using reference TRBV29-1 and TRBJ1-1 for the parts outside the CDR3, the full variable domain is SAVISQKPSRDICQRGTSLTIQCQVDSQVTMMFWYRQQPGQSLTLIATANQGSEATYESGFVIDKFPISRPNLTFSTLTVSNMSPEDSSIYLCSVKTSMNTEAFFGQGTRLTVV.

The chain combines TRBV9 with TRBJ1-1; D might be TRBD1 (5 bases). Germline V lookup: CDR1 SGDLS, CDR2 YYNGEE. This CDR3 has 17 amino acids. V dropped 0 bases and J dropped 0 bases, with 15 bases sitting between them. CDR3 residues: CASSVGVTRTMNTEAFF. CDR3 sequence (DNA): TGTGCCAGCAGCGTAGGGGTCACCAGGACAATGAACACTGAAGCTTTCTTT.

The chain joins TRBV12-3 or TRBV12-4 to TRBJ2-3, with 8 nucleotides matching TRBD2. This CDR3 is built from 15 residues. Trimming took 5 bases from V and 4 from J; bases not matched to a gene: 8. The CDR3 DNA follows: TGTGCCAGCAGTCCAACCGGGACTAGGGCAGATACGCAGTATTTT. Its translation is CASSPTGTRADTQYF.

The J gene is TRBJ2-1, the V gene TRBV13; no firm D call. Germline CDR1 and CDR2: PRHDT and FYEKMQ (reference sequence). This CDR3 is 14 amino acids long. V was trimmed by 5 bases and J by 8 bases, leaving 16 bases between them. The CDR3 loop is CASSPTHREHEQFF. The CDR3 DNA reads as TGTGCCAGCAGCCCAACCCATCGAGAGCATGAGCAGTTCTTC.

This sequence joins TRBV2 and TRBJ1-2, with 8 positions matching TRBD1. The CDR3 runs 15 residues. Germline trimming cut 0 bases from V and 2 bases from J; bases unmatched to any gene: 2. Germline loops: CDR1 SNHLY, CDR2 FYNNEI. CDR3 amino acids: CASSEAQGANYGYTF. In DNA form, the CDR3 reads TGTGCCAGCAGTGAAGCGCAGGGGGCAAACTATGGCTACACCTTC. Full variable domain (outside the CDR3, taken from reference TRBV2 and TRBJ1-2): EPEVTQTPSHQVTQMGQEVILRCVPISNHLYFYWYRQILGQKVEFLVSFYNNEISEKSEIFDDQFSVERPDGSNFTLKIRSTKLEDSAMYFCASSEAQGANYGYTFGSGTRLTVV.

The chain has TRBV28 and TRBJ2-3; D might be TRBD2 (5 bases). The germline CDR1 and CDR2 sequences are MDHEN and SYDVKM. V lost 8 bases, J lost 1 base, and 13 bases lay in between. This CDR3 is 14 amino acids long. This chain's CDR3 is CASRLRGRTDTQYF. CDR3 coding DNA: TGTGCCAGCCGACTCCGAGGGCGCACAGATACGCAGTATTTT.

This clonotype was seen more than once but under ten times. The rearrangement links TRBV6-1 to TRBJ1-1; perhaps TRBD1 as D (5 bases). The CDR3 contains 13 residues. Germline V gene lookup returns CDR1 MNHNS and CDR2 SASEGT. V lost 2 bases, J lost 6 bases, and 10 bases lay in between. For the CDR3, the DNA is TGTGCCAGCAGTGAATACAGGACCCCTGAAGCTTTCTTT. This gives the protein CASSEYRTPEAFF.

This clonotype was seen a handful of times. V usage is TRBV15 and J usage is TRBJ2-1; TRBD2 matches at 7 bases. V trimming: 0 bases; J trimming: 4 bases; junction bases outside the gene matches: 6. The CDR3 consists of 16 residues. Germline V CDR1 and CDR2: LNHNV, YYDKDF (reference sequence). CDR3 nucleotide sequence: TGTGCCACCAGCAGAGATCACAGCGGGGCTTACAATGAGCAGTTCTTC. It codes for CATSRDHSGAYNEQFF.